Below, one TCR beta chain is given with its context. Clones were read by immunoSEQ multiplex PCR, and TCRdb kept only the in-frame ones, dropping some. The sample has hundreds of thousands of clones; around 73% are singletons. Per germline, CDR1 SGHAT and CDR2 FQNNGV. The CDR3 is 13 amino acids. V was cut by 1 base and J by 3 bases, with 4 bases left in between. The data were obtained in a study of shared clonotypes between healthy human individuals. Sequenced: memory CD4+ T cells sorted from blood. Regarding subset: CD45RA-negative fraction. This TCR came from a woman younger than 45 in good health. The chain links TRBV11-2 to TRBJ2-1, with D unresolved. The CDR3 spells CASSLADYNEQFF. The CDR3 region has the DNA TGTGCCAGCAGCTTAGCAGACTACAATGAGCAGTTCTTC.